The next 8 T cell receptor beta chains were all read from a single sample in a study of tumor-infiltrating lymphocytes in oesophageal squamous cell carcinoma. Each CDR3 protein gets one entry after TCRdb re-called the PCR reads with MiXCR. Among 15,000 to 20,000 distinct CDR3 sequences listed, 50% were seen once. The sample consisted of esophageal tumor tissue. The receptors originated from a male donor with esophageal squamous cell carcinoma.

The table lists this clonotype with a few counts. This chain links TRBV27 with TRBJ1-5, with a tentative D call TRBD1 (6 bases). Germline CDR1 is MNHEY and CDR2 is SMNVEV (reference sequence). CDR3 size: 13 residues. The V end lost 8 bases, the J end lost 2 bases, and 10 bases lay between the germline ends. The CDR3: CASGGLGNQPQHF. CDR3 nucleotide sequence: TGTGCCAGCGGGGGGCTGGGCAATCAGCCCCAGCATTTT.

This clonotype was seen many times. This rearrangement joins TRBV10-3 to TRBJ2-2; 9 bases align to TRBD2. The CDR3 spans 15 residues. Germline-derived CDR1 and CDR2 are ENHRY and SYGVKD. V was pared by 4 bases and J by 5 bases, with 5 bases of the junction left unmatched. CDR3 sequence: CAISAAGGLTGELFF. CDR3 sequence (DNA): TGTGCCATCAGTGCAGCGGGAGGTTTAACCGGGGAGCTGTTTTTT.

The chain recombines TRBV12-3 or TRBV12-4 with TRBJ2-1; D is unresolved. The assigned J gene may be wrong: the sequence end matches TRBJ2-7 better. The CDR3 is made up of 12 amino acids. The chain's CDR3 is CASARNQNEQYF. The CDR3 region has the DNA TGTGCCAGCGCCCGGAATCAGAACGAGCAGTACTTC.

The table lists this clonotype with many counts. This may be a read error: a much more frequent sequence differs by one nucleotide. The rearrangement links TRBV7-9 to TRBJ2-1; TRBD2 matches 10 bases. This CDR3 is 14 amino acids long. From germline, CDR1 is SEHNR and CDR2 FQNEAQ (reference sequence). The ends lost 6 bases at V and 10 bases at J; junction bases unmatched: 9. The CDR3 sequence is CASSNSGRSYEQFF. CDR3 DNA sequence: TGTGCCAGCAGTAATAGCGGGAGGAGCTACGAGCAGTTCTTC.

This clonotype came up many times. This may come from a read error, since a much larger clone is one base off. The chain recombines TRBV7-3 with TRBJ1-2; D gene ambiguous. The CDR3 contains 13 residues. Germline V CDR1 and CDR2: SGHTA, FQGTGA. DNA for the CDR3: TGTGTCAGCAGCCCGGACGGGAACTATGGCTACACCTTC. Protein product: CVSSPDGNYGYTF.

Remarks on this clonotype: The CDR3 does not end in the conserved phenylalanine or tryptophan, so this is likely a read error. The DNA is omitted, as the CDR3 cannot be located on it reliably, and the CDR3 follows TCRdb's listing. The genes are TRBV4-1 and TRBJ2-7; the listed D gene, TRBD2, was not tested against the DNA. The CDR3 has 17 amino acids, counting both end residues. Germline V gene sequence: CDR1 MGHRA, CDR2 YSYEKL. The CDR3 reads CASSQTGRENYGYTFGS.

This chain uses TRBV7-8 with TRBJ2-3, with 7 bases lining up with TRBD2. The DNA end is a closer match to TRBJ2-1, so the J assignment may be wrong. CDR3 size: 15 residues. CDR1 SGHVS and CDR2 FQNEAQ come from the germline V gene. CDR3 DNA sequence: TGTGCCAGCAGCCCTACTAGCGTATCCTACAATGAGCAGTTCTTC. Protein: CASSPTSVSYNEQFF.

This clonotype was counted between two and nine times. The rearrangement uses TRBV7-6 and TRBJ2-4; no reliable D call. The germline V and J ends were trimmed by 1 base and 13 bases, with 14 bases remaining between them. This CDR3 region has 13 residues. Germline CDR1 is SGHVS and CDR2 is FNYEAQ. The chain's CDR3 is CASSLDIWGGQYF. CDR3 coding DNA: TGTGCCAGCAGCTTAGATATTTGGGGTGGGCAGTACTTC. Combining the CDR3 with reference TRBV7-6 and TRBJ2-4 gives the whole variable domain GAGVSQSPRYKVTKRGQDVALRCDPISGHVSLYWYRQALGQGPEFLTYFNYEAQQDKSGLPNDRFSAERPEGSISTLTIQRTEQRDSAMYRCASSLDIWGGQYFGAGTRLSVL.